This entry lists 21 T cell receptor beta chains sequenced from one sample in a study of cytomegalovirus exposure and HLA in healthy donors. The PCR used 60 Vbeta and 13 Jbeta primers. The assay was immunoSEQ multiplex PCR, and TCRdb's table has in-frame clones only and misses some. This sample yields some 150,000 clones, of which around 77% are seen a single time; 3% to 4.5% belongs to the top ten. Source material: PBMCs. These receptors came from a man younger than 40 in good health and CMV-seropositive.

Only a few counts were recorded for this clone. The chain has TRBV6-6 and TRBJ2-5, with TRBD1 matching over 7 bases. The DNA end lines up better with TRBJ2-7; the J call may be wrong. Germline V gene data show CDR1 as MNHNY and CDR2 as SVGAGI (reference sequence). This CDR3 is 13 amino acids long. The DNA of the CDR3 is TGTGCCAGCAGGAGACAGGGCTCCTACGAGCAGTACTTC. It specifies CASRRQGSYEQYF.

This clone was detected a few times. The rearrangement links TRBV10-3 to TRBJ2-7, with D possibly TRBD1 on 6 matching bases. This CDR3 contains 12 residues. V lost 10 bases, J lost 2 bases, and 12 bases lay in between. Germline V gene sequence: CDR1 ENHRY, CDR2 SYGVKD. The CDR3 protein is CATLDSTYEQYF. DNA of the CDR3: TGTGCCACCCTGGACAGTACCTACGAGCAGTACTTC.

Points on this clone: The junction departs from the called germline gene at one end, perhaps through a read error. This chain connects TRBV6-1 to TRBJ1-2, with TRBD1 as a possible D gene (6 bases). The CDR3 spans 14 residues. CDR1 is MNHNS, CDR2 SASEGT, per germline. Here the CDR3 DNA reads TGTGCCGGCAGCAGGACAGCTCCTAACTATGGCTACACCTTC. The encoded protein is CAGSRTAPNYGYTF.

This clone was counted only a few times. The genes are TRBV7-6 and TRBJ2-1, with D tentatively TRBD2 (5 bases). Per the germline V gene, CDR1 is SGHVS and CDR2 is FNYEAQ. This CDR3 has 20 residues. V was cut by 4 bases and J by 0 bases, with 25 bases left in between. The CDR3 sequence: CASSSTPMAGGLSSYNEQFF. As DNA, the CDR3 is TGTGCCAGCAGCTCGACCCCGATGGCGGGCGGACTGAGCTCCTACAATGAGCAGTTCTTC. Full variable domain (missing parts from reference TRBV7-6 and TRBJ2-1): GAGVSQSPRYKVTKRGQDVALRCDPISGHVSLYWYRQALGQGPEFLTYFNYEAQQDKSGLPNDRFSAERPEGSISTLTIQRTEQRDSAMYRCASSSTPMAGGLSSYNEQFFGPGTRLTVL.

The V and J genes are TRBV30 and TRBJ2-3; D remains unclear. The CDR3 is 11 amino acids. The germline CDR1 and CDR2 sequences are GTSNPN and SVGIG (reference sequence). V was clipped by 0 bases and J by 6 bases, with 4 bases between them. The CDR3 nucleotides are TGTGCCTGGAGTGTATCGGATACGCAGTATTTT. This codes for CAWSVSDTQYF.

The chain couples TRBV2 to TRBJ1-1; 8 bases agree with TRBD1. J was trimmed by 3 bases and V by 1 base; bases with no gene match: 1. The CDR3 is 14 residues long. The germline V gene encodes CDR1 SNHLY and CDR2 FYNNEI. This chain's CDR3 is CASSEGGQDTEAFF. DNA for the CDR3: TGTGCCAGCAGTGAAGGGGGACAGGACACTGAAGCTTTCTTT. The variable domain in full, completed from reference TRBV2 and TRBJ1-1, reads EPEVTQTPSHQVTQMGQEVILRCVPISNHLYFYWYRQILGQKVEFLVSFYNNEISEKSEIFDDQFSVERPDGSNFTLKIRSTKLEDSAMYFCASSEGGQDTEAFFGQGTRLTVV.

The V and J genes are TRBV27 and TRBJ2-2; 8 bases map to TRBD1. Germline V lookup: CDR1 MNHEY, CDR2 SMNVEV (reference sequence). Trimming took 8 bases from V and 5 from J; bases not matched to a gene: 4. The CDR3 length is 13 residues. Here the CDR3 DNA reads TGTGCCAGCGGACAGGGCGGGACCGGGGAGCTGTTTTTT. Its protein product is CASGQGGTGELFF.

The CDR3: CASVGRAYEQYF. In DNA form, the CDR3 reads TGTGCCAGCGTCGGTAGAGCCTACGAGCAGTACTTC. The chain joins TRBV28 to TRBJ2-7; no reliable D call. The germline CDR1 and CDR2 sequences are MDHEN and SYDVKM. The V gene lost 8 bases and the J gene lost 2 bases, with 10 bases spanning the gap. The CDR3 is 12 residues long.

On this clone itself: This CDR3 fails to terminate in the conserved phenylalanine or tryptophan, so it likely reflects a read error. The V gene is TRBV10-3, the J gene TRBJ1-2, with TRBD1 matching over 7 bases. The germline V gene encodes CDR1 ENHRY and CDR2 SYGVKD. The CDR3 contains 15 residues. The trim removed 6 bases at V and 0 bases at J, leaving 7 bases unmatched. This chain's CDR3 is CAISGQEGANYGYTL. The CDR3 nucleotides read TGTGCCATCAGCGGACAGGAGGGGGCTAACTATGGCTACACCCTC.

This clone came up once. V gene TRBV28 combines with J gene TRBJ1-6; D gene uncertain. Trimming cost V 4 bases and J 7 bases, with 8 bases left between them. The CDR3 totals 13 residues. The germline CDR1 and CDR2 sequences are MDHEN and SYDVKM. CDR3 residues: CASSSSLNSPLHF. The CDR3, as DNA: TGTGCCAGCAGTTCCAGTTTGAATTCACCCCTCCACTTT. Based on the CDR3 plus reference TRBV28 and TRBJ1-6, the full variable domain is DVKVTQSSRYLVKRTGEKVFLECVQDMDHENMFWYRQDPGLGLRLIYFSYDVKMKEKGDIPEGYSVSREKKERFSLILESASTNQTSMYLCASSSSLNSPLHFGNGTRLTVT.

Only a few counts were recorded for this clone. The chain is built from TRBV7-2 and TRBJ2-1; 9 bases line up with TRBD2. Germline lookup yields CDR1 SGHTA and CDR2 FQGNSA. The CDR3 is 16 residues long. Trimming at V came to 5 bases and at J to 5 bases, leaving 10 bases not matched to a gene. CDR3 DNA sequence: TGTGCCAGCAGCCCCTCCCGTTTAGCGGGGGACAATGAGCAGTTCTTC. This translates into CASSPSRLAGDNEQFF.

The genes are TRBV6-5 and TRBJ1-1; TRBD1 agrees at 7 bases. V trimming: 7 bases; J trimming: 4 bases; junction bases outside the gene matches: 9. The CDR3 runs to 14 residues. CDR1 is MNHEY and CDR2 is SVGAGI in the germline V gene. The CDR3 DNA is TGTGCCAGCACCGAGGGGGCTCGGGGCACTGAAGCTTTCTTT. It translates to CASTEGARGTEAFF.

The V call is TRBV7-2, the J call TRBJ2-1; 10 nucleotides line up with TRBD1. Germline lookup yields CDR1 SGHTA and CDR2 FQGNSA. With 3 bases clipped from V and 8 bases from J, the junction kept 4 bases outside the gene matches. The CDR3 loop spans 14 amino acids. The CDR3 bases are TGTGCCAGCAGCTTTGGGACAGGGGAATATGAGCAGTTCTTC. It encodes CASSFGTGEYEQFF. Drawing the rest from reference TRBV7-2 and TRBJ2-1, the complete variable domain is GAGVSQSPSNKVTEKGKDVELRCDPISGHTALYWYRQSLGQGLEFLIYFQGNSAPDKSGLPSDRFSAERTGGSVSTLTIQRTQQEDSAVYLCASSFGTGEYEQFFGPGTRLTVL.

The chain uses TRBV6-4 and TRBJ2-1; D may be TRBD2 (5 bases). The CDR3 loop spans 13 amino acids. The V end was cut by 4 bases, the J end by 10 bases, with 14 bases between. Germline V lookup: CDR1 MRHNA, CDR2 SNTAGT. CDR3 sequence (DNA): TGTGCCAGCAGTGTCCGGGGAAGACAAGAGCAGTTCTTC. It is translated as CASSVRGRQEQFF.

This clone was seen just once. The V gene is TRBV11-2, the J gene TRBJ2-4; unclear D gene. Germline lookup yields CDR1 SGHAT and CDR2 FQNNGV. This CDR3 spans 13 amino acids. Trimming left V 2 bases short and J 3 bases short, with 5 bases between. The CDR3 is CASSLFLKNIQYF. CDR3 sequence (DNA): TGTGCCAGCAGCTTATTCCTCAAAAACATTCAGTACTTC.

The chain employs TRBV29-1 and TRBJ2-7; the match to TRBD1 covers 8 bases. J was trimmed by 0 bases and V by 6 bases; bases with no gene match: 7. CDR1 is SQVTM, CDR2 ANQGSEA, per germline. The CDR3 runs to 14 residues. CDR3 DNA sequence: TGCAGCGTGACCGGGACAGGCTTCTCCTACGAGCAGTACTTC. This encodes CSVTGTGFSYEQYF.

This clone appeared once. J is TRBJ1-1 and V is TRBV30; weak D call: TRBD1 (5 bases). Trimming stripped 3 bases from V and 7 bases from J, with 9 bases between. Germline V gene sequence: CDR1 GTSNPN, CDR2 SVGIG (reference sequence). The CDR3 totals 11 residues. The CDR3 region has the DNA TGTGCCTGGAGCGGCGACAGTGAAGCTTTCTTT. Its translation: CAWSGDSEAFF.

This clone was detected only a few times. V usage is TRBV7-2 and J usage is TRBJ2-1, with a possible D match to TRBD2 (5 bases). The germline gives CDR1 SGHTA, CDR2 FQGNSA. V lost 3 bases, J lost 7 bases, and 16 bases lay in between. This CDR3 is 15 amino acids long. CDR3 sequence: CASSFGGSSSNEQFF. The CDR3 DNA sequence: TGTGCCAGCAGCTTCGGAGGCTCCTCTTCGAATGAGCAGTTCTTC.

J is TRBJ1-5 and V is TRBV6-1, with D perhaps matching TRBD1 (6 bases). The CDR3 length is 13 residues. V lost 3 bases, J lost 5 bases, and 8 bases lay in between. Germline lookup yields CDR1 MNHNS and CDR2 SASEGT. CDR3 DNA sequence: TGTGCCAGCAGTGAGAACAGGGATCAGCCCCAGCATTTT. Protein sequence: CASSENRDQPQHF.

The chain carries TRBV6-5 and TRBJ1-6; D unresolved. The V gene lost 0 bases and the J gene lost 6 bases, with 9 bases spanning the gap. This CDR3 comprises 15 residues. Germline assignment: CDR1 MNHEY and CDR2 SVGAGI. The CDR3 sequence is CASSYSRETNSPLHF. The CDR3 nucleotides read TGTGCCAGCAGTTACTCGCGCGAAACTAATTCACCCCTCCACTTT.

In DNA, the CDR3 is TGTGCCAGCAGCTTGGTCAGGATGGGCAATCAGCCCCAGCATTTT. Its protein product is CASSLVRMGNQPQHF. The chain joins TRBV5-8 to TRBJ1-5, with D uncertain. V lost 0 bases to trimming and J lost 2 bases, with 9 bases between them. This CDR3 is built from 15 residues. Germline CDR1 reads SGHTS; CDR2 reads YDEGEE.